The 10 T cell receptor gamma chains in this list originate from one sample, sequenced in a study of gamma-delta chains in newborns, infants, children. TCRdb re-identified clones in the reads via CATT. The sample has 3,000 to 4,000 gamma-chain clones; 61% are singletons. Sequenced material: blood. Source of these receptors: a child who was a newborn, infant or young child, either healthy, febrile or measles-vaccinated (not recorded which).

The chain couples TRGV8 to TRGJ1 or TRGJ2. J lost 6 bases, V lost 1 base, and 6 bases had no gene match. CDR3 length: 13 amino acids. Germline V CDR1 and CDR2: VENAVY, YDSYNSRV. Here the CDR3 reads CATWDSSGYKKLF. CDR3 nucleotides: TGTGCCACCTGGGATAGTTCGGGTTATAAGAAACTCTTT.

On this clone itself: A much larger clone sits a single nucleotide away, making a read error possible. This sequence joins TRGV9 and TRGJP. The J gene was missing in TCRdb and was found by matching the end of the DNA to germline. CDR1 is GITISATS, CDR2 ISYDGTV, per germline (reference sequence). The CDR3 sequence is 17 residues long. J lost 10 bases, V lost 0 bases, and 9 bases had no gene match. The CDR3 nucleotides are TGTGCCTTGTGGGAGGTGCTCGGAGATTTGGGCAAAAAAATCAAGGTATTT. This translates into CALWEVLGDLGKKIKVF.

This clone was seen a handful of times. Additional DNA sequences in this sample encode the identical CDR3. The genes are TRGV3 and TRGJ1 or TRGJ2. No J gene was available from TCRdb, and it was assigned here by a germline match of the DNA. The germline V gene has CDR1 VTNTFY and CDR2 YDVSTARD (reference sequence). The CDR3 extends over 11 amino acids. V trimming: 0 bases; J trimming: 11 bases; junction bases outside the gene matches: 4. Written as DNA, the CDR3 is TGTGCCACCTGGGACAGGCGGGAGAAACTCTTT. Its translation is CATWDRREKLF.

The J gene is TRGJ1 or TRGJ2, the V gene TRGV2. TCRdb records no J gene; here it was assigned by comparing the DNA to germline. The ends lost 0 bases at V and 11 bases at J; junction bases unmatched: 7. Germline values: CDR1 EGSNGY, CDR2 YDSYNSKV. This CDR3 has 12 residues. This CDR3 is CATWDGPREKLF. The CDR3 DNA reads TGTGCCACCTGGGACGGGCCGAGGGAGAAACTCTTT.

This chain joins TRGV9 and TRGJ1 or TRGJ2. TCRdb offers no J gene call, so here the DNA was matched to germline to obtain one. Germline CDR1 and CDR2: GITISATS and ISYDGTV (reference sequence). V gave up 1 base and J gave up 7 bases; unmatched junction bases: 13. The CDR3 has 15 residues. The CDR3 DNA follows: TGTGCCTTGTGGGAGGTCGGACTTGTGGGGTATAAGAAACTCTTT. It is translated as CALWEVGLVGYKKLF.

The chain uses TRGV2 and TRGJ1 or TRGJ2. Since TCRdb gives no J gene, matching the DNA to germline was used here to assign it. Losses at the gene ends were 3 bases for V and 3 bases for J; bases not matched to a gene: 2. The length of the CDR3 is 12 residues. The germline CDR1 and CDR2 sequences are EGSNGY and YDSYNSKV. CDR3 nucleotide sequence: TGTGCCACCTGGGACCCTTATTATAAGAAACTCTTT. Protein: CATWDPYYKKLF.

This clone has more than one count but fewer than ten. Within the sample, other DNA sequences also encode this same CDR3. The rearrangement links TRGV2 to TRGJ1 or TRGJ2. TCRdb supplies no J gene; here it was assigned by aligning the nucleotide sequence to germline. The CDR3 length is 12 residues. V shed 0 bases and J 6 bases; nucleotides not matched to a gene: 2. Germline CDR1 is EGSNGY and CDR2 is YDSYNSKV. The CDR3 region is CATWDGRYKKLF. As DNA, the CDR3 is TGTGCCACCTGGGACGGGCGTTATAAGAAACTCTTT.

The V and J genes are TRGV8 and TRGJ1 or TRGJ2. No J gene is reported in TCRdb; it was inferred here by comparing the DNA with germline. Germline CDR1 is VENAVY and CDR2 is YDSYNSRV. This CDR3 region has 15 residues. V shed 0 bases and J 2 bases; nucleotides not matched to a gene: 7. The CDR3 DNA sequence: TGTGCCACCTGGGATAGGAAGGTGTATTATTATAAGAAACTCTTT. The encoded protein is CATWDRKVYYYKKLF.

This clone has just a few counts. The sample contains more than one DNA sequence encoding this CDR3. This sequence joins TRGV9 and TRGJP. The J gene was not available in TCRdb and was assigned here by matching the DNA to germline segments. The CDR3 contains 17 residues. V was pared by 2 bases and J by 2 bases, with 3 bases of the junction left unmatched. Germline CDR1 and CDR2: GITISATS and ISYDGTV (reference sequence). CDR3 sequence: CALWEARQELGKKIKVF. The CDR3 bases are TGTGCCTTGTGGGAGGCCCGGCAAGAGTTGGGCAAAAAAATCAAGGTATTT.

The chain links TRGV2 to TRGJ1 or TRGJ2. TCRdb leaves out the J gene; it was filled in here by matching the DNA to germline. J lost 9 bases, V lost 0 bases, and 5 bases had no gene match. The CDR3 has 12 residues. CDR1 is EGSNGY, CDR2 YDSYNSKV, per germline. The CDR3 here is CATWDGRRKKLF. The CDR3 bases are TGTGCCACCTGGGACGGGCGGCGTAAGAAACTCTTT.